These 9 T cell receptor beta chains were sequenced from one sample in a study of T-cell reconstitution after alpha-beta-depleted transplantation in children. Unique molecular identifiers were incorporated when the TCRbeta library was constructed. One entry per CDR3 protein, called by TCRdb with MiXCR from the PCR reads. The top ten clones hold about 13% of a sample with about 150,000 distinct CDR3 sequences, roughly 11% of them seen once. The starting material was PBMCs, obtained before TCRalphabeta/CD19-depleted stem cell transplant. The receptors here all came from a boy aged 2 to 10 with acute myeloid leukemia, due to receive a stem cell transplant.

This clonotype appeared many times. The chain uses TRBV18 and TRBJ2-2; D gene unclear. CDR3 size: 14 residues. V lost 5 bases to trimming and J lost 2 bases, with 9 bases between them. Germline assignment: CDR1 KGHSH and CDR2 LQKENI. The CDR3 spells CASSNVPNTGELFF. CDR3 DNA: TGTGCCAGCTCAAACGTTCCAAACACCGGGGAGCTGTTTTTT.

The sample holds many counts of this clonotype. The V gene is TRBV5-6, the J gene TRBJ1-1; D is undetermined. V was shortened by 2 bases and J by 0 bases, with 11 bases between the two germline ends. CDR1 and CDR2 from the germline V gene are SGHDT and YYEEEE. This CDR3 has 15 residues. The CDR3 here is CASSFPGPMNTEAFF. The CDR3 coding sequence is TGTGCCAGCAGCTTCCCGGGCCCCATGAACACTGAAGCTTTCTTT.

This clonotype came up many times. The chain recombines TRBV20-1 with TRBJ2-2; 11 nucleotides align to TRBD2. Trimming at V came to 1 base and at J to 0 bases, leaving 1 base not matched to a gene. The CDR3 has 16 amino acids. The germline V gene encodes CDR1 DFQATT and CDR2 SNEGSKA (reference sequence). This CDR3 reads CSARGSGRANTGELFF. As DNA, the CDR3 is TGCAGTGCTAGAGGTAGCGGGAGGGCGAACACCGGGGAGCTGTTTTTT.

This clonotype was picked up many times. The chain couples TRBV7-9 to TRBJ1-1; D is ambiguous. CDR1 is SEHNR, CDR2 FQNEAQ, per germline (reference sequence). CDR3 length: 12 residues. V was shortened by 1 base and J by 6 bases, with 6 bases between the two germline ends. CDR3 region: CASSLGSSEAFF. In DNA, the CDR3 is TGTGCCAGCAGCTTAGGTTCTTCTGAAGCTTTCTTT.

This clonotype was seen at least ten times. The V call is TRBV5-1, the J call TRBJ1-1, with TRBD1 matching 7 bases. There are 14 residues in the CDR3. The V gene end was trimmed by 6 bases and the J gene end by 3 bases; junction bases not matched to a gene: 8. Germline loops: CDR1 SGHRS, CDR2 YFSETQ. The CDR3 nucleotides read TGCGCCAGCAAGACAGGGCTGGCTGACACTGAAGCTTTCTTT. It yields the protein CASKTGLADTEAFF.

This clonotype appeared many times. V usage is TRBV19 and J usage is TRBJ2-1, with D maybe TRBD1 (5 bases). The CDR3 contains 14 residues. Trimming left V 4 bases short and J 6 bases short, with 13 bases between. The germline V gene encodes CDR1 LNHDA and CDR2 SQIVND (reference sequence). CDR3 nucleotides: TGTGCCAGTAGTACTCAGGGCCAAGGCAATGAGCAGTTCTTC. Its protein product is CASSTQGQGNEQFF.

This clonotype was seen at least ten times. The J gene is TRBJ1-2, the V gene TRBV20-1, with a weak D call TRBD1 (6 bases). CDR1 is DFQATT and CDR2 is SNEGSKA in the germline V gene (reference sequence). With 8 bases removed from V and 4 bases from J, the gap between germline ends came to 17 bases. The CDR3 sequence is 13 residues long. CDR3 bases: TGCAGTCTTAACAGGGAGGGCCCCTATGGCTACACCTTC. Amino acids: CSLNREGPYGYTF.

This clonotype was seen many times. CDR3 in amino acids: CASSPQVGDTEAFF. The CDR3 nucleotides are TGTGCCAGCTCACCACAGGTAGGGGACACTGAAGCTTTCTTT. The rearrangement links TRBV18 to TRBJ1-1, with a possible D match to TRBD1 (5 bases). The germline gives CDR1 KGHSH, CDR2 LQKENI. V was trimmed by 1 base and J by 3 bases, leaving 9 bases between them. The CDR3 is made up of 14 amino acids. Looking up the rest from reference TRBV18 and TRBJ1-1 gives the full variable domain: NAGVMQNPRHLVRRRGQEARLRCSPMKGHSHVYWYRQLPEEGLKFMVYLQKENIIDESGMPKERFSAEFPKEGPSILRIQQVVRGDSAAYFCASSPQVGDTEAFFGQGTRLTVV.

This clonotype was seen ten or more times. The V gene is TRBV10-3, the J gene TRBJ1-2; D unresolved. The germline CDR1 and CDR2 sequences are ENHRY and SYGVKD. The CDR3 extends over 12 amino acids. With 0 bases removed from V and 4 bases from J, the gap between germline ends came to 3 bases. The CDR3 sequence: CAISESSYGYTF. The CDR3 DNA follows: TGTGCCATCAGTGAGTCTAGCTATGGCTACACCTTC.